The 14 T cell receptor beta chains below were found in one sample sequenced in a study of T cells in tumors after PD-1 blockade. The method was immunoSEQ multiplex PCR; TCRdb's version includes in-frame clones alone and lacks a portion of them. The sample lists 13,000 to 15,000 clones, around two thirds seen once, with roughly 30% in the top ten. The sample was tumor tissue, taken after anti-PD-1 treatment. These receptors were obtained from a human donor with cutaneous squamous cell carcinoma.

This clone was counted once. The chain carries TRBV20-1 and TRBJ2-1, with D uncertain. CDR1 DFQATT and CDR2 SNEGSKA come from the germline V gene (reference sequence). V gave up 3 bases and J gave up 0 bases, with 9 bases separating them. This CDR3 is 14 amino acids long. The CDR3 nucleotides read TGCAGTGCTAGTCGCAGGAGCTCCTACAATGAGCAGTTCTTC. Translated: CSASRRSSYNEQFF.

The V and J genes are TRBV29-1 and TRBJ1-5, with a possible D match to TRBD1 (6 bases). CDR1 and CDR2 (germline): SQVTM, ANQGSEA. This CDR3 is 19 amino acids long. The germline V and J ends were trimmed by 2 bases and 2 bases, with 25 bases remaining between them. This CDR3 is CSVERPVVGGVRCNQPQHF. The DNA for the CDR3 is TGCAGCGTTGAAAGGCCGGTCGTAGGGGGAGTGAGGTGCAATCAGCCCCAGCATTTT.

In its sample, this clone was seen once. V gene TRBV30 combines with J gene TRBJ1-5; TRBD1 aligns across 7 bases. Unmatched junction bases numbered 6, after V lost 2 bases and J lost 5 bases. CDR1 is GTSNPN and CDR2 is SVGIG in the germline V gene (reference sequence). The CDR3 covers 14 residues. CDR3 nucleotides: TGTGCCTGGAGTTTATTCGACAGGGATCAGCCCCAGCATTTT. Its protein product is CAWSLFDRDQPQHF.

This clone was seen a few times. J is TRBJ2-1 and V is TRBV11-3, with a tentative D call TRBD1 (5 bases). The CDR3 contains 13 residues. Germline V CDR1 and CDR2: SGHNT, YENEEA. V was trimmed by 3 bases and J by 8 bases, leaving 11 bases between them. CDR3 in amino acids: CASSLGRVDEQFF. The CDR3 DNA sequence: TGTGCCAGCAGCTTGGGCAGGGTCGATGAGCAGTTCTTC.

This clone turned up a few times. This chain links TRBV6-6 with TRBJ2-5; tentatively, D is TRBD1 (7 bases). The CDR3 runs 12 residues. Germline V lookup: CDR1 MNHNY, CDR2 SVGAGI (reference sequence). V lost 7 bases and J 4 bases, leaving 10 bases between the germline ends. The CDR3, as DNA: TGTGCCAGCACCCAGGGGGGAGAGACCCAGTACTTC. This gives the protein CASTQGGETQYF.

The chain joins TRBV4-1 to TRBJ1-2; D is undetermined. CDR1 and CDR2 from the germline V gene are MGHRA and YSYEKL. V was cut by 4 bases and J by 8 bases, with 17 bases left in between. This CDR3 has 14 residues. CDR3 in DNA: TGCGCCAGCAGCCCACCGGACGGGATTGGGGGCTACACCTTC. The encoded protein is CASSPPDGIGGYTF.

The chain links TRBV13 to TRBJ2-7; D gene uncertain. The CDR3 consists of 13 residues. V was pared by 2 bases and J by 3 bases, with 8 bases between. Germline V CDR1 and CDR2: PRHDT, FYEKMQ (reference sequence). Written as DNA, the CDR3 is TGTGCCAGCAGCTTAAGACGGATCTACGAGCAGTACTTC. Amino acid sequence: CASSLRRIYEQYF. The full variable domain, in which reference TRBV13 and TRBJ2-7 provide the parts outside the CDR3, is AAGVIQSPRHLIKEKRETATLKCYPIPRHDTVYWYQQGPGQDPQFLISFYEKMQSDKGSIPDRFSAQQFSDYHSELNMSSLELGDSALYFCASSLRRIYEQYFGPGTRLTVT.

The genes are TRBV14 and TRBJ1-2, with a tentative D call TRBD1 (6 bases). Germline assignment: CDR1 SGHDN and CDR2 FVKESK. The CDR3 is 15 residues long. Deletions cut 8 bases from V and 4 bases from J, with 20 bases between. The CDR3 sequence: CASSPYRDFPYGYTF. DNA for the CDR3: TGTGCCAGCTCCCCTTACAGGGATTTTCCCTATGGCTACACCTTC.

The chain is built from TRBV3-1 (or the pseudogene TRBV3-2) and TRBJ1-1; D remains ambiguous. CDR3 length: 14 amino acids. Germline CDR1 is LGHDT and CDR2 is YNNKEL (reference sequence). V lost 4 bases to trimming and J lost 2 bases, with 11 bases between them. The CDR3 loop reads CASSPAYLNTEAFF. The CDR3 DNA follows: TGTGCCAGCAGCCCCGCGTACCTAAACACTGAAGCTTTCTTT.

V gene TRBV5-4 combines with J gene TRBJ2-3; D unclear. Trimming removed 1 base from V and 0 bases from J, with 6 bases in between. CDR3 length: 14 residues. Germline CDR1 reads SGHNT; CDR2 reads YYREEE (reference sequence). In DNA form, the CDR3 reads TGTGCCAGCAGCTTGAGCCGGAGCACAGATACGCAGTATTTT. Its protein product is CASSLSRSTDTQYF.

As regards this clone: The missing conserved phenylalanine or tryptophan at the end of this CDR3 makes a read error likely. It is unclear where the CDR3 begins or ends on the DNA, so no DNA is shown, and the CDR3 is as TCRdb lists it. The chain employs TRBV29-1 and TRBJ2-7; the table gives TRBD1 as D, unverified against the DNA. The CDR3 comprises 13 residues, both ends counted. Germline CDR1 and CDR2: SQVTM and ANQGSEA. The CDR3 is CSVEAHGGQGPVI.

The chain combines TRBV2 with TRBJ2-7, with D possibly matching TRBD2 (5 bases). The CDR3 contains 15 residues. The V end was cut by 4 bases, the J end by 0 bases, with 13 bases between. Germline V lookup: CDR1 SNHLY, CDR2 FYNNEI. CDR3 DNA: TGTGCCAGCAGTGTAATCGGGATCGACTCCTACGAGCAGTACTTC. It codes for CASSVIGIDSYEQYF.

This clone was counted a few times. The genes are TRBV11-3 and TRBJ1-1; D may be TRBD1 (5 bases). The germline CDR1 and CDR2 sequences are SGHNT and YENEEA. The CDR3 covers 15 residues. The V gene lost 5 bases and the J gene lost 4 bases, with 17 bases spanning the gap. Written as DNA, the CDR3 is TGTGCCAGCAGCCCTAGAGGCAGGGTATTCACTGAAGCTTTCTTT. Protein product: CASSPRGRVFTEAFF. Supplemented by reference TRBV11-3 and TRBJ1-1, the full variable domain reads EAGVVQSPRYKIIEKKQPVAFWCNPISGHNTLYWYLQNLGQGPELLIRYENEEAVDDSQLPKDRFSAERLKGVDSTLKIQPAELGDSAVYLCASSPRGRVFTEAFFGQGTRLTVV.

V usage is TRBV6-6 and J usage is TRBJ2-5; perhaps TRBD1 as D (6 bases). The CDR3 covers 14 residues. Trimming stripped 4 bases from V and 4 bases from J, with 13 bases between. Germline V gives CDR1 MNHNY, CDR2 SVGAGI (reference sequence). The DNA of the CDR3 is TGTGCCAGCAGTTTGGGCAGGGGATCAGAGACCCAGTACTTC. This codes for CASSLGRGSETQYF.